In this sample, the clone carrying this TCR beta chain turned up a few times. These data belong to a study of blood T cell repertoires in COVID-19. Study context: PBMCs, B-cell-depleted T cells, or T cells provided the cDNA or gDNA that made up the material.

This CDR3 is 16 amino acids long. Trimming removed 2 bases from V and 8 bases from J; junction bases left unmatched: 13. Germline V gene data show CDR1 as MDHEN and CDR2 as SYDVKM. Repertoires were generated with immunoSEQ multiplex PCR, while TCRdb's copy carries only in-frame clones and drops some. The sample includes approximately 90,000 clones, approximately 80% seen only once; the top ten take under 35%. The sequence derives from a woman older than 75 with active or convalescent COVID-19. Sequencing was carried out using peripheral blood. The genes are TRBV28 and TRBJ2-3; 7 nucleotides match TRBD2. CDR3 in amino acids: CASSLGLGGSRGTQYF. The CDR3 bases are TGTGCCAGCAGTTTAGGCCTAGGCGGGAGCAGAGGTACGCAGTATTTT.